This T cell receptor (beta chain) was obtained from a study of tumor-infiltrating lymphocytes in localized non-small cell lung cancer. This clone was seen a handful of times. The CDR3 sequence is 15 residues long. Trimming shortened V by 4 bases and J by 2 bases, and 13 bases separated the two germline ends. Germline-derived CDR1 and CDR2 are SGHRS and YFSETQ. The repertoire was sequenced with immunoSEQ multiplex PCR; TCRdb's copy has only in-frame clones and lacks some. Of about 13,000 clones in the sample, roughly 78% are singletons; the top ten hold approximately 12%. The sequence came from a human donor with non-small cell lung cancer. This rearrangement joins TRBV5-1 to TRBJ1-3; the D is unclear. Input material: lung tumor tissue. In DNA, the CDR3 is TGCGCCAGCAGCATCGAAATTGGGACTGGAAACACCATATATTTT. Protein product: CASSIEIGTGNTIYF.